These 25 T cell receptor beta chains share one sample of origin, sequenced in a study of blood T cells in healthy people across ages. Combining a sample-barcoded 5' primer with a J-beta primer mix, a second PCR ran for about 6 to 11 cycles. TCRdb re-derived calls from the 5' RACE reads in MiXCR, one entry per CDR3 protein. Of around 1.7 million distinct CDR3 sequences in the sample, 28% were seen once. Sequencing was carried out using blood. The source is a woman aged 30 to 39 in good health.

V and J are TRBV5-1 and TRBJ1-2; a possible D gene is TRBD1 (5 bases). In germline, CDR1 is SGHRS, CDR2 YFSETQ. V lost 4 bases, J lost 3 bases, and 22 bases lay in between. This CDR3 contains 17 residues. CDR3 loop: CASSPTTYERGDYGYTF. Here the CDR3 DNA reads TGCGCCAGCAGCCCTACGACATACGAGAGGGGAGACTATGGCTACACCTTC.

This sequence joins TRBV15 and TRBJ2-5; 15 nucleotides agree with TRBD2. Germline V lookup: CDR1 LNHNV, CDR2 YYDKDF (reference sequence). The CDR3 spans 16 residues. J gave up 5 bases and V 5 bases, and 6 bases lay outside the gene matches. CDR3 residues: CATSVGTSGGWETQYF. In DNA form, the CDR3 reads TGTGCCACCAGCGTCGGGACTAGCGGGGGGTGGGAGACCCAGTACTTC.

The chain joins TRBV2 to TRBJ2-7; D may be TRBD2 (5 bases). This CDR3 comprises 15 residues. Looked up from germline, CDR1 is SNHLY and CDR2 is FYNNEI. V was trimmed by 0 bases and J by 3 bases, leaving 12 bases between them. The CDR3 region has the DNA TGTGCCAGCAGTGAAGCGCTTAGAGGGCTCTACGAGCAGTACTTC. Its translation: CASSEALRGLYEQYF. Looking up the rest from reference TRBV2 and TRBJ2-7 gives the full variable domain: EPEVTQTPSHQVTQMGQEVILRCVPISNHLYFYWYRQILGQKVEFLVSFYNNEISEKSEIFDDQFSVERPDGSNFTLKIRSTKLEDSAMYFCASSEALRGLYEQYFGPGTRLTVT.

This clonotype was found a few times. The CDR3 protein is CASSFNGLAGTDEQFF. The CDR3 DNA follows: TGTGCCAGCAGCTTTAACGGGCTAGCGGGGACAGATGAGCAGTTCTTC. This chain uses TRBV7-9 with TRBJ2-1, with 9 bases aligning to TRBD2. CDR1 and CDR2 from the germline V gene are SEHNR and FQNEAQ (reference sequence). V was clipped by 3 bases and J by 8 bases; unmatched bases: 11. This CDR3 spans 16 amino acids.

V usage is TRBV12-3 or TRBV12-4 and J usage is TRBJ2-3, with 8 bases that match TRBD2. V lost 3 bases and J lost 0; bases outside the gene matches: 5. The CDR3 covers 16 residues. For the CDR3, the DNA is TGTGCCAGCAGTTTGAACGGGGGGGTGAGCACAGATACGCAGTATTTT. Translating it yields CASSLNGGVSTDTQYF.

This clonotype has only a few counts. The chain is built from TRBV27 and TRBJ2-5; 8 nucleotides match TRBD2. With 2 bases clipped from V and 2 bases from J, the junction kept 7 bases outside the gene matches. Germline CDR1 reads MNHEY; CDR2 reads SMNVEV (reference sequence). The CDR3 covers 16 residues. In nucleotides, the CDR3 is TGTGCCAGCAGTTTAATTCGGGGGGGCGGGCAAGAGACCCAGTACTTC. Translation: CASSLIRGGGQETQYF.

At least ten counts were recorded for this clonotype. This chain links TRBV20-1 with TRBJ1-2; D remains ambiguous. This CDR3 region has 11 residues. V dropped 7 bases and J dropped 4 bases, with 10 bases sitting between them. Looked up from germline, CDR1 is DFQATT and CDR2 is SNEGSKA (reference sequence). The CDR3 loop reads CSVPQGYGYTF. CDR3 in DNA: TGCAGTGTTCCTCAAGGCTATGGCTACACCTTC.

This clonotype occurred a few times. The J gene is TRBJ1-1, the V gene TRBV20-1; D is ambiguous. The CDR3 length is 12 residues. The V end lost 6 bases, the J end lost 1 base, and 9 bases lay between the germline ends. Germline CDR1 reads DFQATT; CDR2 reads SNEGSKA (reference sequence). CDR3 loop: CSAIDGNTEAFF. In nucleotides, the CDR3 is TGCAGTGCCATCGATGGGAACACTGAAGCTTTCTTT.

The table lists this clonotype with a few counts. The chain couples TRBV12-3 or TRBV12-4 to TRBJ2-7; D is uncertain. Trimming took off 1 base at V and 4 bases at J, with 8 bases between the two ends. CDR3 size: 13 residues. CDR3: CASSLVPRYEQYF. CDR3 bases: TGTGCCAGCAGTTTAGTTCCTAGGTACGAGCAGTACTTC.

This clonotype came up many times. The chain links TRBV5-1 to TRBJ1-2, with TRBD1 matching over 8 bases. The germline gives CDR1 SGHRS, CDR2 YFSETQ. The CDR3 is 13 amino acids. V lost 5 bases and J lost 8; bases outside the gene matches: 8. The chain's CDR3 is CASRRDRTAGYTF. CDR3 sequence (DNA): TGCGCCAGCAGACGGGACAGGACCGCGGGCTACACCTTC.

This clonotype was picked up many times. The CDR3 loop is CASRMGGQETQYF. In nucleotides, the CDR3 is TGTGCCAGCAGGATGGGCGGTCAAGAGACCCAGTACTTC. The rearrangement links TRBV27 to TRBJ2-5; D ambiguous. The germline gives CDR1 MNHEY, CDR2 SMNVEV (reference sequence). CDR3 length: 13 amino acids. V was trimmed by 6 bases and J by 2 bases, leaving 10 bases between them.

CDR3 residues: CSAGRSAADTQYF. The CDR3 region has the DNA TGCAGTGCTGGGCGGAGCGCGGCAGATACGCAGTATTTT. The chain has TRBV20-1 and TRBJ2-3; D ambiguous. Germline V CDR1 and CDR2: DFQATT, SNEGSKA (reference sequence). Trimming pared 5 bases from V and 4 bases from J, leaving 13 bases between. This CDR3 has 13 residues.

V is TRBV27 and J is TRBJ2-2, with TRBD1 matching 7 bases. The germline gives CDR1 MNHEY, CDR2 SMNVEV (reference sequence). This CDR3 has 16 amino acids. V was pared by 6 bases and J by 5 bases, with 12 bases of the junction left unmatched. The CDR3 here is CASSTKGGVQTGELFF. The DNA for the CDR3 is TGTGCCAGCAGCACGAAAGGGGGCGTTCAAACCGGGGAGCTGTTTTTT.

The V gene is TRBV27, the J gene TRBJ2-2, with 9 nucleotides matching TRBD1. Unmatched junction bases numbered 11, after V lost 1 base and J lost 8 bases. Germline-derived CDR1 and CDR2 are MNHEY and SMNVEV (reference sequence). The CDR3 consists of 17 residues. In DNA form, the CDR3 reads TGTGCCAGCAGTTTATTACCACAGGGGGCCGTGTTAGGGGAGCTGTTTTTT. It yields the protein CASSLLPQGAVLGELFF.

The chain links TRBV11-2 to TRBJ2-7; 9 positions match TRBD2. In germline, CDR1 is SGHAT, CDR2 FQNNGV. V gave up 0 bases and J gave up 6 bases; unmatched junction bases: 6. The CDR3 extends over 15 amino acids. The CDR3: CASSLERGRVAEQYF. The CDR3 DNA follows: TGTGCCAGCAGCTTAGAACGCGGGAGGGTTGCCGAGCAGTACTTC.

This clonotype was recorded a few times. The chain is built from TRBV20-1 and TRBJ2-1; D possibly corresponds to TRBD2 (6 bases). Trimming left V 1 base short and J 4 bases short, with 20 bases between. The CDR3 sequence is 17 residues long. The germline gives CDR1 DFQATT, CDR2 SNEGSKA (reference sequence). The CDR3: CSARVLGAGNHYNEQFF. The CDR3 coding sequence is TGCAGTGCTAGAGTCCTAGGGGCGGGAAATCATTACAATGAGCAGTTCTTC.

The CDR3 nucleotides read TGTGCCAGCAGCTCCGGACTAGCGGGAGAAGATGAGCAGTTCTTC. This translates into CASSSGLAGEDEQFF. The chain joins TRBV7-2 to TRBJ2-1; 13 nucleotides align to TRBD2. The CDR3 loop spans 15 amino acids. V shed 4 bases and J 8 bases; nucleotides not matched to a gene: 5. CDR1 SGHTA and CDR2 FQGNSA come from the germline V gene.

For this clonotype: A much larger clonotype is one base distant, so this may be a read error. The chain carries TRBV5-1 and TRBJ2-1; TRBD1 matches at 8 bases. There are 17 residues in the CDR3. CDR1 is SGHRS, CDR2 YFSETQ, per germline. CDR3 DNA sequence: TGCACCAGCAGCGCGGCAGGACAGGGATATGGAAACAATGAGCAGTTCTTC. Translated, it gives CTSSAAGQGYGNNEQFF. The full variable domain, its missing parts supplied by reference TRBV5-1 and TRBJ2-1, is KAGVTQTPRYLIKTRGQQVTLSCSPISGHRSVSWYQQTPGQGLQFLFEYFSETQRNKGNFPGRFSGRQFSNSRSEMNVSTLELGDSALYLCTSSAAGQGYGNNEQFFGPGTRLTVL.

Notes on this clonotype: Mismatch with germline at one junction end may stem from a read error. This chain uses TRBV20-1 with TRBJ2-3; TRBD2 matches 10 bases. The CDR3 spans 15 residues. The V gene's germline CDR1 is DFQATT and CDR2 SNEGSKA (reference sequence). The chain's CDR3 is CGAASSGGSTDTQYF. CDR3 nucleotides: TGCGGTGCTGCCTCTAGCGGGGGAAGCACAGATACGCAGTATTTT.

This clonotype appeared a few times. The V call is TRBV29-1, the J call TRBJ2-1; 8 bases map to TRBD2. The CDR3 consists of 17 residues. CDR1 and CDR2 (germline): SQVTM, ANQGSEA. With 3 bases clipped from V and 8 bases from J, the junction kept 18 bases outside the gene matches. CDR3 nucleotides: TGCAGCGTTGAGGCGGGCAGAGGGACTAGGGTATACGATGAGCAGTTCTTC. This sequence encodes CSVEAGRGTRVYDEQFF.

This clonotype appeared a few times. The chain links TRBV21-1 to TRBJ2-4. TRBV21-1 counts as a pseudogene. This CDR3 spans 15 amino acids. The CDR3 sequence: CASSKRDHPSNIQYF. The DNA for the CDR3 is TGTGCCAGCAGCAAACGTGATCACCCGTCGAACATTCAGTACTTC.

In this sample, this clonotype turned up a few times. V is TRBV20-1 and J is TRBJ1-4; 7 nucleotides line up with TRBD1. The V gene end was trimmed by 4 bases and the J gene end by 7 bases; junction bases not matched to a gene: 9. In germline, CDR1 is DFQATT, CDR2 SNEGSKA (reference sequence). CDR3 length equals 14 residues. The CDR3 bases are TGCAGTGCTATGGACAGGACCGGGAGTGAAAAACTGTTTTTT. Amino acid sequence: CSAMDRTGSEKLFF.

This chain uses TRBV7-2 with TRBJ2-1; D may be TRBD2 (5 bases). Between the trimmed V and J ends, which lost 3 bases and 4 bases, there was a span of 16 bases. The CDR3 runs 16 residues. CDR1 and CDR2 from the germline V gene are SGHTA and FQGNSA. CDR3 bases: TGTGCCAGCAGCTTGTTAGCGCGAACCCAATACAATGAGCAGTTCTTC. It yields the protein CASSLLARTQYNEQFF.

The chain links TRBV5-1 to TRBJ2-3; D remains ambiguous. Germline CDR1 reads SGHRS; CDR2 reads YFSETQ. The CDR3 consists of 14 residues. Trimming removed 1 base at V and 9 bases at J, with 15 bases between. CDR3 DNA sequence: TGCGCCAGCAGCTTGAGTCAGCAGGATTCGACGCAGTATTTT. Its protein product is CASSLSQQDSTQYF.

This clonotype occurred a few times. The chain links TRBV27 to TRBJ1-6; TRBD1 is a possible D gene (5 bases). CDR3 length: 15 amino acids. Trimming cost V 4 bases and J 8 bases, with 15 bases left between them. Germline values: CDR1 MNHEY, CDR2 SMNVEV (reference sequence). Here the CDR3 reads CASSYRQPMDSPLHF. DNA of the CDR3: TGTGCCAGCAGTTATCGACAGCCCATGGATTCACCCCTCCACTTT.